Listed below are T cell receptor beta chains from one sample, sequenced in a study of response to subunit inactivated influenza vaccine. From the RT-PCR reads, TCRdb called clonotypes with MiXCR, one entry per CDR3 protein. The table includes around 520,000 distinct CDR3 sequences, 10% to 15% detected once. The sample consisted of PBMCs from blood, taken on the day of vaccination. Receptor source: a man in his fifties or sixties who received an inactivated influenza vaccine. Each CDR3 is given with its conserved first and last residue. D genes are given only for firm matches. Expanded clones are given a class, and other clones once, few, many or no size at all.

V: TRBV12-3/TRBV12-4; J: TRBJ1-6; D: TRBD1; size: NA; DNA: TGTGCCAGCAGTTTTGCTGGACAGGATAATTCACCCCTCCACTTT; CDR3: CASSFAGQDNSPLHF
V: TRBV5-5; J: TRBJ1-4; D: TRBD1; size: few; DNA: TGTGCCAGCAGCAGTGACAGGGGTAGGACTGAAAAACTGTTTTTT; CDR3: CASSSDRGRTEKLFF
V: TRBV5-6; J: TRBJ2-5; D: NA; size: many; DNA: TGTGCCAGCAGCCCCCGAGCCGGAAAGACCCAGTACTTC; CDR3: CASSPRAGKTQYF
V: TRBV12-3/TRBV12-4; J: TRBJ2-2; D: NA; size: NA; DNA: TGTGCCAGCAGAACCAGGGTGTGGGCTTCCACCGGGGAGCTGTTTTTT; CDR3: CASRTRVWASTGELFF
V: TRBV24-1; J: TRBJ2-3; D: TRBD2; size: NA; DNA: TGTGCCACCAGTGACAACCGAGGACTAGCGGGCGCAGATACGCAGTATTTT; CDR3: CATSDNRGLAGADTQYF
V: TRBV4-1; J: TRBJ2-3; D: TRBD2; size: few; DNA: TGCGCCAGCAGCCAAGATTTCAGCGGGAGCATCACAGATACGCAGTATTTT; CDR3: CASSQDFSGSITDTQYF
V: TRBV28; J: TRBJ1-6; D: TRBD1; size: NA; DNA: TGTGCCAGCAGTCCACACCCAGGGGGCACTTCACCCCTCCACTTT; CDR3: CASSPHPGGTSPLHF
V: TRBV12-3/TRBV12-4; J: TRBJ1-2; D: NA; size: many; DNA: TGTGCCAGCAGCCCCCAAGCTAACTATGGCTACACCTTC; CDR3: CASSPQANYGYTF
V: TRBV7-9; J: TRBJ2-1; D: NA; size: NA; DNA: TGTGCCAGCAGCTTAGCGCTGTCAGAATACAATGAGCAGTTCTTC; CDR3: CASSLALSEYNEQFF
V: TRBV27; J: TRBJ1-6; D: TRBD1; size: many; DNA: TGTGCCAGCAGCCCGACAGGGTATGGCAATTCACCCCTCCACTTT; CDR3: CASSPTGYGNSPLHF
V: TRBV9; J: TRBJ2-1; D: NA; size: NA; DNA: TGTGCCAGCAGCGGGACTCCCGATGAGCAGTTCTTC; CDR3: CASSGTPDEQFF
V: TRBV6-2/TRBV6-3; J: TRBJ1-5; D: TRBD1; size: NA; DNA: TGTGCCAGCAGTTACACCACAGGGGGCAAGCAGCCCCAGCATTTT; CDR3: CASSYTTGGKQPQHF
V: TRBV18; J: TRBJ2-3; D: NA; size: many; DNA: TGTGCCAGCTCACCAGGGGCGGGAGATACGCAGTATTTT; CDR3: CASSPGAGDTQYF
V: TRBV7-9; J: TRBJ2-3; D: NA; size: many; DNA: TGTGCCAGCAGTTTATCCCCTAGCACAGATACGCAGTATTTT; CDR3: CASSLSPSTDTQYF
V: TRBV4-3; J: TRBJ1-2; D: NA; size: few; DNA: TGCGCCAGCAGCCAAGCTCCAGGGGCAGACTTGGGAGGCTACACCTTC; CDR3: CASSQAPGADLGGYTF
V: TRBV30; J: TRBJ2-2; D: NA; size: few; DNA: TGTGCCTGGAGTGTGCAGGGTTTAATGGCCGGGGAGCTGTTTTTT; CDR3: CAWSVQGLMAGELFF
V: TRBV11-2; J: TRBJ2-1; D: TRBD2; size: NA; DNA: TGTGCCAGCAGCTTAGTGGTGGCGGGGGGGGCGCACAATGAGCAGTTCTTC; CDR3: CASSLVVAGGAHNEQFF
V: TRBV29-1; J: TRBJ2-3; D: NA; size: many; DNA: TGCAGCGTTGAAATGGGACGGGGCGATACGCAGTATTTT; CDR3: CSVEMGRGDTQYF
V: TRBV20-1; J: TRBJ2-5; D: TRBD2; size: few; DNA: TGCAGTGCAAGGACTAGCGGGAGTTTAGAGACCCAGTACTTC; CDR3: CSARTSGSLETQYF
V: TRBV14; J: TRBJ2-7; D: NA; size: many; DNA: TGTGCCAGCAGCCTGGTAGCAGGCCTCACCTACGAGCAGTACTTC; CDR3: CASSLVAGLTYEQYF
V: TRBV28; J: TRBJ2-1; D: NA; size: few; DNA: TGTGCCAGCAGATCTGGTAGCCATGAGCAGTTCTTC; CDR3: CASRSGSHEQFF